The source of this T cell receptor beta chain is a study of CD8+CD57+ T cells in acquired aplastic anemia. The overall study: Isolated CD4+ and CD8+ cells, once sorted, yielded DNA averaging roughly 3.4 ug. For CD4+ cells, healthy donors had an average of approximately 9.8 million reads.

Germline trimming cut 3 bases from V and 1 base from J; bases unmatched to any gene: 6. The CDR3 runs 15 residues. Germline CDR1 reads SGHTA; CDR2 reads FQGNSA. Study conclusions and caveats: About 27 CD8+ CDR3 sequences were shared between patients and controls. CD8+ Simpson's diversity showed no significant patient-control difference.

Genomic DNA, serving as template, underwent TCR beta VDJ and CDR3 profiling. MiXCR, applied by TCRdb to the reads, yields one record per CDR3 protein. Among under 200,000 distinct CDR3 sequences listed, 55% to 70% were seen once. Only a few counts were recorded for this clonotype. Its antigen remains unknown. The rearrangement uses TRBV7-2 and TRBJ2-7; 7 nucleotides align to TRBD2. The receptor was isolated from a human donor in good health. Sequences were obtained from sorted CD4+, CD8+, or CD8+CD57+ T cells (not recorded which) from PBMCs. For the CDR3, the DNA is TGTGCCAGCAGCTTCGAAGCGGGACCTTCCTACGAGCAGTACTTC. It encodes CASSFEAGPSYEQYF.